A selection of T cell receptor beta chains follows, all from one sample in a study of quantifying T cell responses using KT2 cells. One entry per CDR3 protein results from TCRdb running MiXCR on the UMI-ligation and nested PCR reads. The table has 40,000 to 50,000 distinct CDR3 sequences, 17% seen once. Sample: PBMCs spiked with cells of the T cell clone KT2. All receptors come from a human donor. The CDR3 runs from the conserved cysteine through the conserved F or W. Each record gives: D gene, V gene, J gene, clone size, CDR3 protein, CDR3 DNA. The D gene is left open where the match is weak. Clone size is shown for a subset of rows, as once, few, many or a class of expanded clone.

NA	TRBV5-4	TRBJ2-3	few	CASSLQGGTDTQYF	TGTGCCAGCAGCTTACAAGGGGGCACAGATACGCAGTATTTT
NA	TRBV27	TRBJ1-1	NA	CASINTGAGTEAFF	TGTGCCAGCATTAATACCGGGGCAGGGACTGAAGCTTTCTTT
NA	TRBV5-6	TRBJ2-2	NA	CASRNRNTGELFF	TGTGCCAGCAGAAACAGGAACACCGGGGAGCTGTTTTTT
NA	TRBV12-3/TRBV12-4	TRBJ2-1	few	CASSPEDRGDHNEQFF	TGTGCCAGCAGCCCGGAAGACCGGGGCGATCACAATGAGCAGTTCTTC
TRBD1	TRBV20-1	TRBJ2-5	few	CSARERDRADLGTQYF	TGCAGTGCTAGAGAGCGGGACAGGGCAGACCTTGGGACCCAGTACTTC
TRBD1	TRBV25-1	TRBJ1-1	few	CASSDLQGTEAFF	TGTGCCAGCAGTGATTTACAGGGGACTGAAGCTTTCTTT
NA	TRBV20-1	TRBJ2-7	many	CSARTGGQYYEQYF	TGCAGTGCTAGAACCGGGGGGCAATACTACGAGCAGTACTTC
TRBD1	TRBV12-3/TRBV12-4	TRBJ1-2	NA	CASTRQGFYGYTF	TGTGCCAGCACCCGACAGGGGTTCTATGGCTACACCTTC
TRBD1	TRBV11-2	TRBJ2-2	few	CASSPRAGTGTGELFF	TGTGCCAGCAGCCCCCGTGCCGGGACAGGGACCGGGGAGCTGTTTTTT
NA	TRBV27	TRBJ2-1	few	CASSLEAPPSRNEQFF	TGTGCCAGCAGTTTAGAGGCCCCCCCCTCGCGAAATGAGCAGTTCTTC
NA	TRBV4-1	TRBJ1-1	few	CASSQSYRVRNTEAFF	TGCGCCAGCAGCCAATCATACAGGGTCAGGAACACTGAAGCTTTCTTT
NA	TRBV7-2	TRBJ2-3	NA	CASSPSRGAVATDTQYF	TGTGCCAGCAGCCCCTCAAGGGGCGCCGTTGCCACAGATACGCAGTATTTT
NA	TRBV12-3/TRBV12-4	TRBJ2-3	NA	CASSDNRADTQYF	TGTGCCAGCAGTGACAACAGGGCGGATACGCAGTATTTT
TRBD2	TRBV6-5	TRBJ2-5	NA	CASSPGTSGGAGETQYF	TGTGCCAGCAGTCCCGGGACTAGCGGGGGGGCCGGAGAGACCCAGTACTTC
TRBD2	TRBV29-1	TRBJ2-1	many	CSVGLAGGGEQFF	TGCAGCGTTGGGCTAGCGGGAGGCGGTGAGCAGTTCTTC
TRBD1	TRBV12-3/TRBV12-4	TRBJ2-7	NA	CASSFSVLRGRKYEQYF	TGTGCCAGCAGTTTTTCCGTCCTCAGGGGGCGTAAGTACGAGCAGTACTTC
NA	TRBV28	TRBJ2-6	few	CASRNRDLGANVLTF	TGTGCCAGCAGGAACCGGGACCTCGGGGCCAACGTCCTGACTTTC
TRBD2	TRBV28	TRBJ2-3	NA	CASSYSGSTDTQYF	TGTGCCAGCAGTTATAGCGGGAGCACAGATACGCAGTATTTT
NA	TRBV4-1	TRBJ2-3	many	CASSQEGSGGRDTQYF	TGCGCCAGCAGCCAAGAAGGGTCTGGAGGGAGGGATACGCAGTATTTT
NA	TRBV20-1	TRBJ1-1	NA	CSATPSLDANTEAFF	TGCAGTGCTACTCCCTCCCTGGACGCGAACACTGAAGCTTTCTTT
NA	TRBV7-9	TRBJ1-5	NA	CASSGSNQPQHF	TGTGCCAGCAGCGGTAGCAATCAGCCCCAGCATTTT
NA	TRBV13	TRBJ2-7	NA	CASSLVLDSTYEQYF	TGTGCCAGCAGCTTAGTCCTCGACAGTACCTACGAGCAGTACTTC
TRBD1	TRBV3-1	TRBJ2-7	many	CASSYPGQGTYEQYF	TGTGCCAGCAGCTACCCGGGACAGGGGACTTACGAGCAGTACTTC
TRBD1	TRBV10-1	TRBJ1-1	NA	CASSADRGGEAFF	TGCGCCAGCAGTGCCGACAGGGGCGGTGAAGCTTTCTTT
NA	TRBV19	TRBJ1-2	NA	CASSAGYGYTF	TGTGCCAGCAGTGCAGGCTATGGCTACACCTTC
NA	TRBV20-1	TRBJ1-6	few	CSAVGQRNSPLHF	TGCAGTGCCGTTGGACAAAGAAATTCACCCCTCCACTTT
NA	TRBV7-8	TRBJ2-1	NA	CASSFSGTTNEQFF	TGTGCCAGCAGCTTCTCCGGCACTACCAATGAGCAGTTCTTC
NA	TRBV5-6	TRBJ2-7	NA	CASSLSWGQDEQYF	TGTGCCAGCAGCTTGAGCTGGGGTCAGGACGAGCAGTACTTC
NA	TRBV18	TRBJ2-1	few	CASSPPGGEVNEQFF	TGTGCCAGCTCACCCCCAGGGGGGGAGGTTAATGAGCAGTTCTTC
NA	TRBV6-6	TRBJ1-4	many	CASSYSQGEVREKLFF	TGTGCCAGCAGTTACTCACAGGGAGAGGTTCGGGAAAAACTGTTTTTT
TRBD2	TRBV5-1	TRBJ2-1	many	CASSLNSAGTRGGYNEQFF	TGCGCCAGCAGCTTGAATTCGGCCGGGACTAGGGGTGGGTACAATGAGCAGTTCTTC
TRBD2	TRBV19	TRBJ2-1	many	CASSSGTSGRQGQFF	TGTGCCAGTAGTTCCGGGACTAGCGGGAGACAAGGGCAGTTCTTC
TRBD1	TRBV29-1	TRBJ2-1	NA	CSDKKGTGGNEQFF	TGCAGCGATAAGAAAGGAACAGGGGGCAATGAGCAGTTCTTC